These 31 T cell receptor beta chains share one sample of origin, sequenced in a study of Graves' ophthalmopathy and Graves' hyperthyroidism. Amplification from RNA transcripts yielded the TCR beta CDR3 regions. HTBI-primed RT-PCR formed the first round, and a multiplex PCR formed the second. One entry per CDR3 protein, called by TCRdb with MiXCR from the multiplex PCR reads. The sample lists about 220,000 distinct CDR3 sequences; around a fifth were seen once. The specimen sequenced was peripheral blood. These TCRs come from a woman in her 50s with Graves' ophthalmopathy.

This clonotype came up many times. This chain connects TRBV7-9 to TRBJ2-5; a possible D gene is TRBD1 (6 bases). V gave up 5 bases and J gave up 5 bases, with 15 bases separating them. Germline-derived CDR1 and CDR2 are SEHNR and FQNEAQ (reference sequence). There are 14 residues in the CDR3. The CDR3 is CASSPQGSPETQYF. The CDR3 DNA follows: TGTGCCAGCAGCCCCCAGGGGAGTCCGGAGACCCAGTACTTC.

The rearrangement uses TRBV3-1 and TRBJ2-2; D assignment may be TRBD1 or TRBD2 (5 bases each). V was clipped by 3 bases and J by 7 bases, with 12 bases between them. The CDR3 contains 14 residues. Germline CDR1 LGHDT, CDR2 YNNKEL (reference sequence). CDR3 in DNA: TGTGCCAGCAGCCAGTGGGGGACCGGCGGGGAGCTGTTTTTT. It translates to CASSQWGTGGELFF.

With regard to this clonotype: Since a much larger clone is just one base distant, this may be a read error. The CDR3: CVSSQASGAPYEQYF. For the CDR3, the DNA is TGTGTCAGCAGCCAAGCTAGCGGGGCCCCCTACGAGCAGTACTTC. The J gene is TRBJ2-7, the V gene TRBV7-2; 9 bases agree with TRBD2. CDR3 length: 15 amino acids. Germline lookup yields CDR1 SGHTA and CDR2 FQGNSA. Variable domain in full (rest from reference TRBV7-2 and TRBJ2-7): GAGVSQSPSNKVTEKGKDVELRCDPISGHTALYWYRQSLGQGLEFLIYFQGNSAPDKSGLPSDRFSAERTGGSVSTLTIQRTQQEDSAVYLCVSSQASGAPYEQYFGPGTRLTVT.

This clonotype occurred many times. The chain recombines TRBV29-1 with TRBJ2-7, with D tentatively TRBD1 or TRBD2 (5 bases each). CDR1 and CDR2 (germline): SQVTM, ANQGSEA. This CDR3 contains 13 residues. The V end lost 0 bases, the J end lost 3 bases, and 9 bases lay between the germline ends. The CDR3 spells CSVEDPGGYEQYF. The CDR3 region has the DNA TGCAGCGTTGAAGATCCTGGGGGCTACGAGCAGTACTTC.

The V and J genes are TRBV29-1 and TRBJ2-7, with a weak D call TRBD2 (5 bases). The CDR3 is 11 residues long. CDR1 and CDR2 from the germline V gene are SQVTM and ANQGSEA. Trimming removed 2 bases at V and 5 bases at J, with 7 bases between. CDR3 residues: CSVESGNEQYF. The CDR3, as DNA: TGCAGCGTTGAATCGGGGAACGAGCAGTACTTC.

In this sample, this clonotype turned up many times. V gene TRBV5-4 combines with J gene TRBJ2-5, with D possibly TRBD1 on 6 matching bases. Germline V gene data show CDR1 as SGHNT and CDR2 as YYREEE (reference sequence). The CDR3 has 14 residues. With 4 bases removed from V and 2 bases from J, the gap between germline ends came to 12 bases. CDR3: CASSLAGQQETQYF. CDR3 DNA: TGTGCCAGCAGCCTAGCCGGACAGCAAGAGACCCAGTACTTC.

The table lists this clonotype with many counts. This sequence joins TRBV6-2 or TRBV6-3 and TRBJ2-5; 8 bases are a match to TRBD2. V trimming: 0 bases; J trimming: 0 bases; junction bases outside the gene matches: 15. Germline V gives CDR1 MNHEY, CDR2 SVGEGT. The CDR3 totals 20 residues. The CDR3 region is CASSYSFREGSWKYQETQYF. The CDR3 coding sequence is TGTGCCAGCAGTTACTCGTTCCGGGAGGGCTCATGGAAGTACCAAGAGACCCAGTACTTC.

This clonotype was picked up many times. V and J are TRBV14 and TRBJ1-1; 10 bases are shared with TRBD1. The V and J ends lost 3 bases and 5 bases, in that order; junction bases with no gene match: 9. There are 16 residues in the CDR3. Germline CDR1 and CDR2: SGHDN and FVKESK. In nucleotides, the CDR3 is TGTGCCAGCAGCCACAGGCAGGGACAGGGGAGGACTGAAGCTTTCTTT. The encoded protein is CASSHRQGQGRTEAFF.

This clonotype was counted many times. CDR3 protein: CASRRGFEQYF. DNA of the CDR3: TGTGCCAGTCGCAGAGGGTTCGAGCAGTACTTC. This rearrangement joins TRBV19 to TRBJ2-7; TRBD2 is a possible D gene (5 bases). Trimming took off 8 bases at V and 6 bases at J, with 11 bases between the two ends. The CDR3 loop spans 11 amino acids. CDR1 LNHDA and CDR2 SQIVND come from the germline V gene (reference sequence).

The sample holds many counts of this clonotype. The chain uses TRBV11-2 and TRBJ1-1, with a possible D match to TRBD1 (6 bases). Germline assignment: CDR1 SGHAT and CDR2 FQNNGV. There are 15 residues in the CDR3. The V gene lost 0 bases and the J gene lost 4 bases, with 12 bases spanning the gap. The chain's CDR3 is CASSLDSQGFTEAFF. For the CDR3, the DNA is TGTGCCAGCAGCTTAGATTCGCAGGGGTTCACTGAAGCTTTCTTT.

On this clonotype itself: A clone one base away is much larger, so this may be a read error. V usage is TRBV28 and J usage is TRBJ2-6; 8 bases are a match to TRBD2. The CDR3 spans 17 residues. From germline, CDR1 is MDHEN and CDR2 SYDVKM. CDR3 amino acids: CVSSPTSAQPGANVLTF. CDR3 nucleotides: TGTGTCAGCAGCCCGACTAGCGCACAACCTGGGGCCAACGTCCTGACTTTC.

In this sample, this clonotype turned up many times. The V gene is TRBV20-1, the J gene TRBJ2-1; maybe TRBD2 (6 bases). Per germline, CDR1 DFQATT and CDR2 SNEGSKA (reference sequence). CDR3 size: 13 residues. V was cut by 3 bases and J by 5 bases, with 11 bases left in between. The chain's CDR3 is CSARTWTNNEQFF. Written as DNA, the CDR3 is TGCAGTGCTAGGACCTGGACTAACAATGAGCAGTTCTTC.

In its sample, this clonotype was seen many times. The CDR3: CASTSPTGNQETQYF. CDR3 nucleotides: TGTGCCAGCACCTCACCCACAGGGAACCAAGAGACCCAGTACTTC. J is TRBJ2-5 and V is TRBV2; perhaps TRBD1 as D (6 bases). Germline lookup yields CDR1 SNHLY and CDR2 FYNNEI. V lost 7 bases to trimming and J lost 0 bases, with 15 bases between them. This CDR3 comprises 15 residues.

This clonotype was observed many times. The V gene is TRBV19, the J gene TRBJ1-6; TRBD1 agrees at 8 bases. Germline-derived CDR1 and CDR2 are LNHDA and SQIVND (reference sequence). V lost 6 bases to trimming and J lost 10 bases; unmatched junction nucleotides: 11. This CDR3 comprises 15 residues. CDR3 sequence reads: CASRPGTGGQSPLHF. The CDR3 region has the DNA TGTGCCAGTAGGCCCGGGACAGGAGGTCAATCACCCCTCCACTTT.

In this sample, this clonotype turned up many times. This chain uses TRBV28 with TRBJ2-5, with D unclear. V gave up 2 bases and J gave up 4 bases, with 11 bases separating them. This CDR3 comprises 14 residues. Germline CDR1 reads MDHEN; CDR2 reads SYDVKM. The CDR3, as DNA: TGTGCCAGCAGTTTAGGTGGTTTTTTAGAGACCCAGTACTTC. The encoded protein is CASSLGGFLETQYF.

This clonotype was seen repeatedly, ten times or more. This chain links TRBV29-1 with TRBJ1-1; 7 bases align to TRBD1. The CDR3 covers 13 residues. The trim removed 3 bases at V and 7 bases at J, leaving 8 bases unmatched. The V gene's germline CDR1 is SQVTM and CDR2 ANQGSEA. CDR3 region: CSVETTGAGEAFF. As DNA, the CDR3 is TGCAGCGTTGAGACTACAGGGGCCGGTGAAGCTTTCTTT.

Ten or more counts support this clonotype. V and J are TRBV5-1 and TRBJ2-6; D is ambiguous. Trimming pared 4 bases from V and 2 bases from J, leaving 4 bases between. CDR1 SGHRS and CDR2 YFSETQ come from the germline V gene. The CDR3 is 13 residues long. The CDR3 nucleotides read TGCGCCAGCAGCCTGACTGGGGCCAACGTCCTGACTTTC. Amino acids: CASSLTGANVLTF.

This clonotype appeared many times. The CDR3 DNA sequence: TGCGCCAGCAGTGGGGACAGGGGGGTTTTTAACACTGAAGCTTTCTTT. Amino acid sequence: CASSGDRGVFNTEAFF. V usage is TRBV10-2 and J usage is TRBJ1-1, with TRBD1 matching 11 bases. CDR3 size: 16 residues. From germline, CDR1 is WSHSY and CDR2 SAAADI. The J segment lost 2 bases and the V segment lost 4 bases, leaving 6 bases of the junction unmatched.

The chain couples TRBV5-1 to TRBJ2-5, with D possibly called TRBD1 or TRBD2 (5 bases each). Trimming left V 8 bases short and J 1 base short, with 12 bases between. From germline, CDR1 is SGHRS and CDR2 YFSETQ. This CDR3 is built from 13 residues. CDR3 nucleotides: TGCGCCAGTTCTACAGGACTCCAAGAGACCCAGTACTTC. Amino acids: CASSTGLQETQYF.

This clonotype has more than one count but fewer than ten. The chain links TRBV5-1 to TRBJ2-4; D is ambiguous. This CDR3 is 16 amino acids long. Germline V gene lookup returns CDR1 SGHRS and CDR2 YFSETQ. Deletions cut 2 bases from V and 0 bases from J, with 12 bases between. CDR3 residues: CASSFSTSLAKNIQYF. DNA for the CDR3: TGCGCCAGCAGCTTCTCGACCTCACTAGCCAAAAACATTCAGTACTTC. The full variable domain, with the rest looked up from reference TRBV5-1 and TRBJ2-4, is KAGVTQTPRYLIKTRGQQVTLSCSPISGHRSVSWYQQTPGQGLQFLFEYFSETQRNKGNFPGRFSGRQFSNSRSEMNVSTLELGDSALYLCASSFSTSLAKNIQYFGAGTRLSVL.

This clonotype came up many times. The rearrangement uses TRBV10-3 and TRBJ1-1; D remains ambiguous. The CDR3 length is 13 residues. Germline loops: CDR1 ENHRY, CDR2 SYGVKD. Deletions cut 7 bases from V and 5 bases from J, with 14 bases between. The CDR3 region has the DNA TGTGCCATCAAGAATTTGGTAGATACTGAAGCTTTCTTT. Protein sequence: CAIKNLVDTEAFF.

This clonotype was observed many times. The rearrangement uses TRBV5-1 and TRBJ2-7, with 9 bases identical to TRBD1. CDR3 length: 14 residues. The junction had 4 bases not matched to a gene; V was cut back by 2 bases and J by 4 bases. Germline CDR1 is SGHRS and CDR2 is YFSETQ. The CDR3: CASSLGTGIYEQYF. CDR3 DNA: TGCGCCAGCAGCTTAGGGACAGGGATTTACGAGCAGTACTTC.

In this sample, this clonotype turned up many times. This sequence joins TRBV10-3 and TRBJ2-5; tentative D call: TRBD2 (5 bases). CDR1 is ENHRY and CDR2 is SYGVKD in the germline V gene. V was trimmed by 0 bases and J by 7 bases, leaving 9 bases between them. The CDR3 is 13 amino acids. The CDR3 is CAISESEVVTQYF. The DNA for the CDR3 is TGTGCCATCAGTGAGTCGGAGGTCGTGACCCAGTACTTC.

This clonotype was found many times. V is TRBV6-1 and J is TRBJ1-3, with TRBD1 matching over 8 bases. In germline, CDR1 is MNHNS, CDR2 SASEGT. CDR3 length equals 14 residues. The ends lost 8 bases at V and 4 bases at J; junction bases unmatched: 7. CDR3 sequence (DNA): TGTGCCAGCGGAAGAACAGGGGGAGGAAACACCATATATTTT. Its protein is CASGRTGGGNTIYF.

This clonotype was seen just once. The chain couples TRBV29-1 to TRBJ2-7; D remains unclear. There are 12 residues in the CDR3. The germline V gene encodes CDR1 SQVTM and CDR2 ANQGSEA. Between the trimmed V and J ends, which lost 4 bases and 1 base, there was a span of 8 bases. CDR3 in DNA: TGCAGCGTTGGCTCACAGTCCTACGAGCAGTACTTC. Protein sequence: CSVGSQSYEQYF.

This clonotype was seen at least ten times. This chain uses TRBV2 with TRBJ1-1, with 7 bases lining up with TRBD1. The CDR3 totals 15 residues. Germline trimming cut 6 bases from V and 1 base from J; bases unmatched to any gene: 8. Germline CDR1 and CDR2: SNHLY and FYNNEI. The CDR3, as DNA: TGTGCCAGCAGGCCACTTGGGACAGCGAACACTGAAGCTTTCTTT. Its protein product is CASRPLGTANTEAFF.

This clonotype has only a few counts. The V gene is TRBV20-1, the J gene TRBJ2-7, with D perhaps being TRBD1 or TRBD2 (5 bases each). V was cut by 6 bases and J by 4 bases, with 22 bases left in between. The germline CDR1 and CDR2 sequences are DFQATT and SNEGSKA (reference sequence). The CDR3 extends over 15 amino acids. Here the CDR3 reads CSARGSGLRRYEQYF. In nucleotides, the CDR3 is TGCAGTGCCCGAGGGTCAGGGCTTAGGCGGTACGAGCAGTACTTC.

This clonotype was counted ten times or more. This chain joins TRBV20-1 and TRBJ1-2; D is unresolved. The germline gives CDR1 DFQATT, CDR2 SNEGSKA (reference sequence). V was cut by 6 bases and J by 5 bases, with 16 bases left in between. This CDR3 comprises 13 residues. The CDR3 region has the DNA TGCAGTGCCCACCGAAATGGGGAGTATGGCTACACCTTC. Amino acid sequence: CSAHRNGEYGYTF.

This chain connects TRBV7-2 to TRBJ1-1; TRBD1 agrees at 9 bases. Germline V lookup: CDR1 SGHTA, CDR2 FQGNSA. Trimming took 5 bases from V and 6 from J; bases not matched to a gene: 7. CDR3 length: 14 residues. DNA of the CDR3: TGTGCCAGCAGCCCGAACCGGGACAGGGCTGAAGCTTTCTTT. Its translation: CASSPNRDRAEAFF.

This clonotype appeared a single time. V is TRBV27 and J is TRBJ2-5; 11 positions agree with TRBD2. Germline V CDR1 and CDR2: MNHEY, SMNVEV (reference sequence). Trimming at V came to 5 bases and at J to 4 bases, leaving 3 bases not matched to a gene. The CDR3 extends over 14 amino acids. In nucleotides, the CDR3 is TGTGCCAGCAGTCACGGACTAGCGGGAGAGACCCAGTACTTC. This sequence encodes CASSHGLAGETQYF.

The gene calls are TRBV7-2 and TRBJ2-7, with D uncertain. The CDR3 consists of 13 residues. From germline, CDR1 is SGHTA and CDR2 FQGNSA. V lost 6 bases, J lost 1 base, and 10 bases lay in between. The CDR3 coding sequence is TGTGCCAGCAGTATCGCCAGTTCCTACGAGCAGTACTTC. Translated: CASSIASSYEQYF. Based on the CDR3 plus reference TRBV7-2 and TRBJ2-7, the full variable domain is GAGVSQSPSNKVTEKGKDVELRCDPISGHTALYWYRQSLGQGLEFLIYFQGNSAPDKSGLPSDRFSAERTGGSVSTLTIQRTQQEDSAVYLCASSIASSYEQYFGPGTRLTVT.